This T cell receptor (beta chain) comes out of a study of T cell responses to AZD1222 COVID-19 vaccine. Study-wide points: Spike-specific TCR breadth and depth grew following two AZD1222 doses. In all cases, repertoires were sampled only after the peak T cell response. Clonal diversity was possibly underestimated; the donors were predominantly white British and more often female.

Germline V lookup: CDR1 LNHDA, CDR2 SQIVND (reference sequence). The CDR3 has 15 residues. V was clipped by 5 bases and J by 0 bases, with 11 bases between them. Notes on this clone: Antigen specificity is unknown.

Sequencing was performed with immunoSEQ multiplex PCR; in TCRdb, only in-frame clones are kept and a portion is missing. The sample has nearly 100,000 clones; nearly 90% are singletons. Sequenced here: peripheral blood, sampled on day 0 of AZD1222 vaccination. The J gene is TRBJ1-3, the V gene TRBV19; tentatively, D is TRBD1 (6 bases). The sequence came from an adult in good health. As DNA, the CDR3 is TGTGCCAGTAGTGAACAGGGAAGCTCTGGAAACACCATATATTTT. Its protein product is CASSEQGSSGNTIYF.